The T cell receptor (beta chain) described here comes from a study of Ad26.COV2.S vaccination and SARS-CoV-2 variants. Trimming at V came to 1 base and at J to 7 bases, leaving 18 bases not matched to a gene. This CDR3 has 19 amino acids. Germline lookup yields CDR1 SGDLS and CDR2 YYNGEE. This clone was detected only a few times. Regarding treatment: about 20 received Ad26.COV2.S at low or high dose, single or two shots; about 5 received placebo; per-sample allocation not given. Material that was analyzed had been drawn on day 63 after the first vaccine or placebo injection. Produced via immunoSEQ multiplex PCR; TCRdb's table is partial and in-frame only. The profile shows about 430,000 clones, 80% to 95% of them singletons.

The sequenced sample was peripheral blood, obtained in a trial of Ad26.COV2.S vaccine versus placebo. V gene TRBV9 combines with J gene TRBJ1-3; 9 bases line up with TRBD1. The TCR comes from a person aged 18-60 years who received the Ad26.COV2.S COVID-19 vaccine or a placebo. The CDR3 region has the DNA TGTGCCAGCAGCGTAAATCTACGGCCGGGACAGGGTCAAGAGAACACCATATATTTT. Translating gives CASSVNLRPGQGQENTIYF.